The next 20 T cell receptor beta chains were all read from a single sample in a study of CD8+ T cells in alopecia areata. Treatment given: oral pan-JAK inhibitor, 5-10 mg twice daily. Sequencing used cDNA as its template, made by extracting RNA and reverse transcribing it. Method: immunoSEQ multiplex PCR; TCRdb's copy keeps in-frame clones and lacks some. This sample has under 200,000 clones, with 50% to 65% found just once. The sample here was CD4+ T cells sorted from blood, taken at week 24, from a patient treated with tofacitinib. Source of these receptors: a human donor with alopecia areata.

This sequence joins TRBV30 and TRBJ2-1; tentative D call: TRBD1 (5 bases). This CDR3 region has 12 residues. Germline V gene lookup returns CDR1 GTSNPN and CDR2 SVGIG (reference sequence). Trimming shortened V by 0 bases and J by 8 bases, and 8 bases separated the two germline ends. In DNA form, the CDR3 reads TGTGCCTGGAGTGTTCAGGGATATGAGCAGTTCTTC. Encoded protein: CAWSVQGYEQFF.

The V gene is TRBV30, the J gene TRBJ2-1, with D hard to call. Trimming took 1 base from V and 9 from J, leaving 13 bases between them. The CDR3 spans 13 residues. Germline CDR1 and CDR2: GTSNPN and SVGIG (reference sequence). The CDR3 protein is CAWSALRAGEQFF. The CDR3 DNA follows: TGTGCCTGGAGTGCCCTCCGGGCCGGTGAGCAGTTCTTC.

V and J are TRBV27 and TRBJ1-1, with 9 nucleotides matching TRBD1. In germline, CDR1 is MNHEY, CDR2 SMNVEV (reference sequence). With 5 bases clipped from V and 10 bases from J, the junction kept 5 bases outside the gene matches. CDR3 size: 12 residues. The CDR3 reads CASSQDRGRAFF. CDR3 nucleotides: TGTGCCAGCAGTCAGGACAGGGGAAGAGCTTTCTTT.

This clone was seen repeatedly, ten times or more. This sample includes further DNA sequences coding for the same CDR3. The CDR3 nucleotides read TGTGCCAGTAGTCCCGGGACAAGAACCTACGAGCAGTACTTC. Protein sequence: CASSPGTRTYEQYF. The chain couples TRBV19 to TRBJ2-7; D might be TRBD1 (6 bases). Looked up from germline, CDR1 is LNHDA and CDR2 is SQIVND (reference sequence). V dropped 5 bases and J dropped 2 bases, with 13 bases sitting between them. This CDR3 has 14 residues.

The V gene is TRBV4-2, the J gene TRBJ2-2, with D perhaps given as TRBD1 or TRBD2 (5 bases each). The CDR3 is 15 amino acids. Trimming removed 0 bases at V and 7 bases at J, with 12 bases between. In germline, CDR1 is LGHNA, CDR2 YNFKEQ. The CDR3 reads CASSQDARGSGELFF. The CDR3 DNA reads TGTGCCAGCAGCCAAGATGCGAGGGGAAGCGGGGAGCTGTTTTTT.

The chain carries TRBV2 and TRBJ1-2; TRBD1 agrees at 8 bases. Germline V gene lookup returns CDR1 SNHLY and CDR2 FYNNEI. The ends lost 4 bases at V and 1 base at J; junction bases unmatched: 8. The CDR3 is made up of 16 amino acids. DNA for the CDR3: TGTGCCAGCAGTGGGACAGGGACCTTGGATAACTATGGCTACACCTTC. Amino acid sequence: CASSGTGTLDNYGYTF.

The rearrangement links TRBV20-1 to TRBJ2-5, with TRBD2 identical over 7 bases. J was trimmed by 7 bases and V by 5 bases; bases with no gene match: 1. Germline V gene lookup returns CDR1 DFQATT and CDR2 SNEGSKA (reference sequence). This CDR3 spans 10 amino acids. The CDR3 here is CSAGGGTQYF. CDR3 in DNA: TGCAGTGCTGGGGGGGGGACCCAGTACTTC.

The chain has TRBV9 and TRBJ1-5; the match to TRBD1 covers 10 bases. Trimming cost V 0 bases and J 6 bases; bases outside gene matches: 6. The CDR3 extends over 16 amino acids. Per germline, CDR1 SGDLS and CDR2 YYNGEE. CDR3 protein: CASSVGDRGQGQPQHF. The CDR3 coding sequence is TGTGCCAGCAGCGTAGGCGACAGGGGGCAAGGTCAGCCCCAGCATTTT.

This clone was recorded once. This chain uses TRBV5-1 with TRBJ2-4; D is unresolved. The CDR3 has 13 amino acids. Per germline, CDR1 SGHRS and CDR2 YFSETQ. Trimming shortened V by 5 bases and J by 6 bases, and 12 bases separated the two germline ends. The CDR3 region is CASRRTVANIQYF. The CDR3 nucleotides read TGCGCCAGCAGACGGACGGTTGCAAACATTCAGTACTTC.

CDR3 DNA sequence: TGTGCCACAAGGGGTGCCCCTGGAAACACCATATATTTT. Its translation: CATRGAPGNTIYF. This sequence joins TRBV6-5 and TRBJ1-3; a possible D gene is TRBD1 (5 bases). Per the germline V gene, CDR1 is MNHEY and CDR2 is SVGAGI. CDR3 length equals 13 residues. Trimming shortened V by 10 bases and J by 2 bases, and 12 bases separated the two germline ends.

The V call is TRBV30, the J call TRBJ1-5; TRBD1 might be the D (5 bases). Germline lookup yields CDR1 GTSNPN and CDR2 SVGIG (reference sequence). V lost 1 base, J lost 3 bases, and 13 bases lay in between. The length of the CDR3 is 15 residues. The CDR3 bases are TGTGCCTGGAGTGAGGGTCAACAGGCCAATCAGCCCCAGCATTTT. Amino acids: CAWSEGQQANQPQHF.

This clone was counted only a few times. The rearrangement links TRBV4-1 to TRBJ1-5, with unresolved D. The V end was cut by 0 bases, the J end by 3 bases, with 12 bases between. Germline values: CDR1 MGHRA, CDR2 YSYEKL. The CDR3 is 16 residues long. The CDR3 DNA follows: TGCGCCAGCAGCCAAGATGGCCCCACGAACAATCAGCCCCAGCATTTT. Its protein is CASSQDGPTNNQPQHF.

This clone was seen only a few times. This rearrangement joins TRBV27 to TRBJ1-6; perhaps TRBD1 as D (6 bases). Germline CDR1 is MNHEY and CDR2 is SMNVEV (reference sequence). The germline V and J ends were trimmed by 7 bases and 9 bases, with 19 bases remaining between them. This CDR3 spans 15 amino acids. CDR3 loop: CASTRGIGSGSPLHF. CDR3 DNA: TGTGCCAGCACCAGGGGAATAGGAAGCGGTTCACCCCTCCACTTT.

This clone has just a few counts. The chain has TRBV5-1 and TRBJ2-7; 10 nucleotides line up with TRBD1. V gave up 4 bases and J gave up 5 bases; unmatched junction bases: 12. Germline CDR1 reads SGHRS; CDR2 reads YFSETQ. The CDR3 is made up of 16 amino acids. The CDR3 region is CASSLSGGTGVNEQYF. The CDR3 DNA reads TGCGCCAGCAGCCTCTCCGGTGGGACAGGGGTCAACGAGCAGTACTTC.

The V call is TRBV9, the J call TRBJ2-3; D gene uncertain. Germline V CDR1 and CDR2: SGDLS, YYNGEE. The CDR3 has 13 amino acids. Trimming took off 0 bases at V and 7 bases at J, with 9 bases between the two ends. CDR3 sequence: CASSVALTNTQYF. In DNA form, the CDR3 reads TGTGCCAGCAGCGTAGCCTTGACGAATACGCAGTATTTT.

This chain joins TRBV29-1 and TRBJ2-7, with D perhaps matching TRBD2 (7 bases). Between the trimmed V and J ends, which lost 5 bases and 7 bases, there was a span of 18 bases. Germline V gives CDR1 SQVTM, CDR2 ANQGSEA. The CDR3 runs to 13 residues. CDR3 nucleotides: TGCAGCGTTTATAGGGGGGGCACGAGGGAGCAGTACTTC. Amino acids: CSVYRGGTREQYF.

A few counts support this clone. The V and J genes are TRBV30 and TRBJ2-7; 8 bases are shared with TRBD1. There are 12 residues in the CDR3. Germline V gene sequence: CDR1 GTSNPN, CDR2 SVGIG (reference sequence). With V trimmed by 7 bases and J by 4 bases, 6 bases remained unmatched. The CDR3 here is CASQGAMYEQYF. CDR3 nucleotides: TGTGCCTCGCAGGGGGCTATGTACGAGCAGTACTTC. The variable domain in full, with the rest retrieved from reference TRBV30 and TRBJ2-7, is SQTIHQWPATLVQPVGSPLSLECTVEGTSNPNLYWYRQAAGRGLQLLFYSVGIGQISSEVPQNLSASRPQDRQFILSSKKLLLSDSGFYLCASQGAMYEQYFGPGTRLTVT.

This clone was seen only once. The genes are TRBV29-1 and TRBJ2-3; the D gene could be TRBD1 or TRBD2 (5 bases each). Between the trimmed V and J ends, which lost 6 bases and 0 bases, there was a span of 13 bases. This CDR3 has 14 amino acids. Germline V lookup: CDR1 SQVTM, CDR2 ANQGSEA. CDR3 protein: CSVGVVDSTDTQYF. The CDR3 DNA sequence: TGCAGCGTGGGGGTGGTAGATAGCACAGATACGCAGTATTTT.

The chain is built from TRBV30 and TRBJ1-6, with a possible D match to TRBD1 (6 bases). The CDR3 runs 14 residues. Germline V lookup: CDR1 GTSNPN, CDR2 SVGIG (reference sequence). Trimming shortened V by 5 bases and J by 9 bases, and 17 bases separated the two germline ends. The CDR3 bases are TGTGCCTGGGTCAATGGGCAGGGGACTTCACCCCTCCACTTT. This sequence encodes CAWVNGQGTSPLHF. The full variable domain, completed using reference TRBV30 and TRBJ1-6, is SQTIHQWPATLVQPVGSPLSLECTVEGTSNPNLYWYRQAAGRGLQLLFYSVGIGQISSEVPQNLSASRPQDRQFILSSKKLLLSDSGFYLCAWVNGQGTSPLHFGNGTRLTVT.

This clone has more than one count but fewer than ten. This chain joins TRBV5-6 and TRBJ2-3, with D hard to call. Per the germline V gene, CDR1 is SGHDT and CDR2 is YYEEEE. This CDR3 is 11 amino acids long. V was clipped by 2 bases and J by 5 bases, with 3 bases between them. The CDR3 nucleotides are TGTGCCAGCAGCTTCCAAGATACGCAGTATTTT. Amino acids: CASSFQDTQYF.